Listed below are T cell receptor beta chains from one sample, sequenced in a study of STAT5B mutations in CD4+ large granular lymphocyte leukemia. This table comes from immunoSEQ multiplex PCR, and its TCRdb copy is limited to in-frame clones, with some not included. The data contain roughly 30,000 clones, 76% of them singletons. The sequenced material came from CD4+ T cells from blood buffy coats. The receptors derive from a human donor in good health. The CDR3 runs from the conserved cysteine through the conserved F or W. D genes are given only for firm matches.

D: -; V: TRBV27; J: TRBJ1-5; DNA: TGTGCCAGCAGTTTGAGACAGCGCAATCAGCCCCAGCATTTT; CDR3: CASSLRQRNQPQHF
D: -; V: TRBV14; J: TRBJ2-7; DNA: TGTGCCAGCAGCTGGGACGGGTCCCACGAGCAGTACTTC; CDR3: CASSWDGSHEQYF
D: TRBD1; V: TRBV5-1; J: TRBJ1-1; DNA: TGCGCCAGCAGATTGACCTCCGGGACAGGGCGACCTGAAGCTTTCTTT; CDR3: CASRLTSGTGRPEAFF
D: TRBD1; V: TRBV5-1; J: TRBJ2-3; DNA: TGCGCCAGCAGCTCCGGGGGACAGGGAGATACGCAGTATTTT; CDR3: CASSSGGQGDTQYF
D: -; V: TRBV9; J: TRBJ2-1; DNA: TGTGCCAGCAGCGTAGGAGACAGCTTTTTTAATGAGCAGTTCTTC; CDR3: CASSVGDSFFNEQFF
D: -; V: TRBV5-1; J: TRBJ2-7; DNA: TGCGCCAGCAGCCCCCTGACAAAATCAAACGAGCAGTACTTC; CDR3: CASSPLTKSNEQYF
D: TRBD1; V: TRBV7-9; J: TRBJ1-4; DNA: TGTGCCAGCAGCTTTCGGACAGGGGGCTTTGAAAAACTGTTTTTT; CDR3: CASSFRTGGFEKLFF
D: TRBD2; V: TRBV2; J: TRBJ2-7; DNA: TGTGCCAGCAGGGACCCGGGACTAGCGTACTTC; CDR3: CASRDPGLAYF
D: TRBD1; V: TRBV25-1; J: TRBJ2-2; DNA: TGTGCCAGCAGTGAATTAAAGGGACAGGGAGGGAAAGCCGGGGAGCTGTTTTTT; CDR3: CASSELKGQGGKAGELFF
D: -; V: TRBV5-1; J: TRBJ2-2; DNA: TGCGCCAGCAGCTTTGGCTACGGCACCGGGGAGCTGTTTTTT; CDR3: CASSFGYGTGELFF